A single sample is the source of the 20 T cell receptor beta chains below, sequenced in a study of T cells of healthy individuals. TCRdb passed the 5' RACE reads through MiXCR, listing each CDR3 protein once. The sample comprises nearly 100,000 distinct CDR3 sequences, roughly a sixth of which are singletons, and about 6% rests with the top ten. These receptors were taken from a human donor in good health.

V and J are TRBV7-2 and TRBJ2-2; 7 bases align to TRBD1. The V gene end was trimmed by 5 bases and the J gene end by 3 bases; junction bases not matched to a gene: 3. The CDR3 runs 14 residues. In germline, CDR1 is SGHTA, CDR2 FQGNSA. For the CDR3, the DNA is TGTGCCAGCAGCCGGGACAGATACACCGGGGAGCTGTTTTTT. Translation: CASSRDRYTGELFF.

Only a few counts were recorded for this clonotype. V usage is TRBV29-1 and J usage is TRBJ2-2; 7 nucleotides match TRBD1. Unmatched junction bases numbered 4, after V lost 6 bases and J lost 6 bases. The CDR3 is 12 amino acids. Germline V CDR1 and CDR2: SQVTM, ANQGSEA. The CDR3 reads CSVETGAGELFF. CDR3 in DNA: TGCAGCGTCGAAACAGGGGCCGGGGAGCTGTTTTTT.

V gene TRBV7-9 combines with J gene TRBJ1-6; 8 bases map to TRBD1. CDR3 length equals 14 residues. The trim removed 6 bases at V and 7 bases at J, leaving 5 bases unmatched. Germline assignment: CDR1 SEHNR and CDR2 FQNEAQ (reference sequence). The CDR3 bases are TGTGCCAGCAGATCCGGACAGGGAAATTCACCCCTCCACTTT. Translating gives CASRSGQGNSPLHF.

The chain uses TRBV7-8 and TRBJ2-3; TRBD1 matches 8 bases. Germline V CDR1 and CDR2: SGHVS, FQNEAQ. J lost 2 bases, V lost 5 bases, and 9 bases had no gene match. This CDR3 comprises 16 residues. This chain's CDR3 is CASSPGAGGPTDTQYF. The CDR3 bases are TGTGCCAGCAGCCCCGGGGCAGGGGGCCCCACAGATACGCAGTATTTT.

This clonotype has at least ten counts. The rearrangement links TRBV15 to TRBJ2-2, with 9 bases aligning to TRBD1. V was pared by 4 bases and J by 2 bases, with 14 bases of the junction left unmatched. Per germline, CDR1 LNHNV and CDR2 YYDKDF (reference sequence). The CDR3 is 19 amino acids. Here the CDR3 reads CATSTTGTGFDFNTGELFF. The CDR3 DNA reads TGTGCCACCAGCACGACCGGGACAGGGTTTGATTTCAACACCGGGGAGCTGTTTTTT.

This clonotype was found many times. V and J are TRBV20-1 and TRBJ2-7; D is unresolved. The CDR3 is 13 residues long. The V gene lost 3 bases and the J gene lost 3 bases, with 12 bases spanning the gap. CDR1 is DFQATT and CDR2 is SNEGSKA in the germline V gene (reference sequence). The CDR3 loop is CSASFQDDYEQYF. The DNA of the CDR3 is TGCAGTGCTAGTTTTCAGGACGACTACGAGCAGTACTTC.

This clonotype showed up just a few times. The V and J genes are TRBV7-2 and TRBJ1-2; the match to TRBD1 covers 9 bases. Per germline, CDR1 SGHTA and CDR2 FQGNSA. V gave up 6 bases and J gave up 6 bases; unmatched junction bases: 8. The length of the CDR3 is 14 residues. CDR3 sequence (DNA): TGTGCCAGCAGTTCCACGGGACAGGGAGATGGCTACACCTTC. Translated, it gives CASSSTGQGDGYTF.

Only a few counts were recorded for this clonotype. V and J are TRBV9 and TRBJ2-5; 7 bases match TRBD2. Per the germline V gene, CDR1 is SGDLS and CDR2 is YYNGEE. The CDR3 length is 17 residues. Germline trimming cut 0 bases from V and 2 bases from J; bases unmatched to any gene: 10. CDR3: CASSVGPAGMKQETQYF. The CDR3 DNA reads as TGTGCCAGCAGCGTAGGTCCAGCGGGGATGAAACAAGAGACCCAGTACTTC.

This clonotype appeared a few times. The V gene is TRBV28, the J gene TRBJ2-3; 7 bases map to TRBD1. Germline values: CDR1 MDHEN, CDR2 SYDVKM. V lost 4 bases, J lost 6 bases, and 4 bases stayed unmatched. This CDR3 spans 13 amino acids. CDR3 nucleotides: TGTGCCAGCAGTTCCCAGGACAGGGATACGCAGTATTTT. Translated, it gives CASSSQDRDTQYF.

This clonotype was counted a few times. The V gene is TRBV7-8, the J gene TRBJ2-3; D possibly uses TRBD1 or TRBD2 (6 bases each). The CDR3 sequence is 14 residues long. Trimming stripped 2 bases from V and 4 bases from J, with 10 bases between. In germline, CDR1 is SGHVS, CDR2 FQNEAQ. The CDR3 protein is CASSLLGGSDTQYF. The CDR3 nucleotides read TGTGCCAGCAGCTTACTCGGGGGCTCAGATACGCAGTATTTT.

This clonotype was seen only a few times. The chain's CDR3 is CASSTFTGAGELFF. The CDR3 coding sequence is TGTGCCAGCAGCACCTTTACAGGGGCCGGGGAGCTGTTTTTT. This chain connects TRBV7-7 to TRBJ2-2; 7 bases line up with TRBD1. With V trimmed by 5 bases and J by 6 bases, 6 bases remained unmatched. This CDR3 is built from 14 residues. CDR1 and CDR2 (germline): SSHAT, FNYEAQ (reference sequence).

This clonotype was picked up a small number of times. V and J are TRBV11-2 and TRBJ2-5, with 7 bases aligning to TRBD1. J gave up 3 bases and V 1 base, and 5 bases lay outside the gene matches. This CDR3 has 15 residues. Germline loops: CDR1 SGHAT, CDR2 FQNNGV. The CDR3, as DNA: TGTGCCAGCAGCTTAGGGGGACAGAGAGAAGAGACCCAGTACTTC. This translates into CASSLGGQREETQYF.

The rearrangement joins TRBV11-2 to TRBJ2-2; a weak D match, TRBD2 (6 bases). Per the germline V gene, CDR1 is SGHAT and CDR2 is FQNNGV. CDR3 length: 17 amino acids. Deletions cut 0 bases from V and 8 bases from J, with 19 bases between. The CDR3 region is CASSLDPLTSTTGELFF. For the CDR3, the DNA is TGTGCCAGCAGCTTAGATCCCCTCACTAGCACCACAGGGGAGCTGTTTTTT.

This clonotype has at least ten counts. This chain uses TRBV20-1 with TRBJ1-5; 7 nucleotides align to TRBD1. This CDR3 has 14 amino acids. The V gene's germline CDR1 is DFQATT and CDR2 SNEGSKA (reference sequence). J gave up 5 bases and V 3 bases, and 7 bases lay outside the gene matches. The CDR3, as DNA: TGCAGTGCTAGGGACCCAGGGGGTGATCAGCCCCAGCATTTT. This translates into CSARDPGGDQPQHF.

This clonotype has a handful of counts. The rearrangement uses TRBV29-1 and TRBJ2-2, with D perhaps matching TRBD1 (6 bases). The germline V and J ends were trimmed by 6 bases and 0 bases, with 14 bases remaining between them. Germline V gene lookup returns CDR1 SQVTM and CDR2 ANQGSEA. The CDR3 loop spans 15 amino acids. The chain's CDR3 is CSVYPTGANTGELFF. CDR3 DNA: TGCAGCGTCTATCCGACAGGAGCGAACACCGGGGAGCTGTTTTTT.

J is TRBJ2-1 and V is TRBV15; a weak D match, TRBD2 (6 bases). Germline V gives CDR1 LNHNV, CDR2 YYDKDF (reference sequence). V was trimmed by 3 bases and J by 4 bases, leaving 16 bases between them. The CDR3 sequence is 16 residues long. CDR3 coding DNA: TGTGCCACCAGCAGGCGGGATTGGGGCCTTTACAATGAGCAGTTCTTC. Amino acid sequence: CATSRRDWGLYNEQFF.

This clonotype was seen only a few times. The rearrangement uses TRBV2 and TRBJ2-5; 9 bases line up with TRBD2. The CDR3 is made up of 15 amino acids. The germline gives CDR1 SNHLY, CDR2 FYNNEI. The V gene end was trimmed by 4 bases and the J gene end by 5 bases; junction bases not matched to a gene: 8. The CDR3 nucleotides read TGTGCCAGCAGTGTTACTAGCGGGCCCCAGGAGACCCAGTACTTC. It codes for CASSVTSGPQETQYF.

The V gene is TRBV28, the J gene TRBJ2-7; 11 nucleotides line up with TRBD1. J gave up 3 bases and V 7 bases, and 5 bases lay outside the gene matches. Germline CDR1 reads MDHEN; CDR2 reads SYDVKM. This CDR3 is built from 14 residues. The CDR3 spells CASTFGTGGYEQYF. CDR3 bases: TGTGCCAGCACCTTCGGGACAGGGGGCTACGAGCAGTACTTC.

The sample holds a few counts of this clonotype. The chain couples TRBV7-2 to TRBJ2-7; possibly TRBD2 for D (5 bases). Germline V CDR1 and CDR2: SGHTA, FQGNSA. This CDR3 is 15 amino acids long. Deletions cut 2 bases from V and 6 bases from J, with 17 bases between. The CDR3 loop is CASSLSGRQASEQYF. DNA of the CDR3: TGTGCCAGCAGCTTATCGGGAAGACAAGCCTCCGAGCAGTACTTC.

The chain employs TRBV4-2 and TRBJ2-7, with a tentative D call TRBD2 (6 bases). Germline loops: CDR1 LGHNA, CDR2 YNFKEQ. The CDR3 sequence is 14 residues long. Trimming took off 4 bases at V and 2 bases at J, with 12 bases between the two ends. CDR3 residues: CASSLGLSTYEQYF. CDR3 nucleotide sequence: TGTGCCAGCAGCCTAGGACTATCAACCTACGAGCAGTACTTC.